This passage covers 14 T cell receptor beta chains from one sample sequenced in a study of Siglec-9 on CD8 T cells in melanoma. Sequenced by immunoSEQ multiplex PCR; TCRdb stores in-frame clones only, minus some. Altogether 36,000 or so clones are present, approximately 83% being singletons, with the ten largest covering under 2%. Specimen: Siglec-9- CD8+ T cells sorted from blood. These receptors were taken from a human donor in good health.

This sequence joins TRBV19 and TRBJ2-1, with D perhaps TRBD1 (6 bases). CDR1 LNHDA and CDR2 SQIVND come from the germline V gene (reference sequence). V was trimmed by 1 base and J by 2 bases, leaving 6 bases between them. The CDR3 extends over 14 amino acids. CDR3 sequence: CASSIGQAYNEQFF. The CDR3 coding sequence is TGTGCCAGTAGTATAGGACAGGCCTACAATGAGCAGTTCTTC.

Only one count was recorded for this clone. The chain uses TRBV27 and TRBJ2-7, with D possibly matching TRBD1 (6 bases). The CDR3 runs 15 residues. Germline V gives CDR1 MNHEY, CDR2 SMNVEV (reference sequence). V gave up 2 bases and J gave up 7 bases, with 18 bases separating them. The CDR3 DNA sequence: TGTGCCAGCAGTTTAGCTTCGGGGACACTGATAGAGCAGTACTTC. This codes for CASSLASGTLIEQYF.

The rearrangement joins TRBV9 to TRBJ2-5, with D perhaps matching TRBD2 (6 bases). This CDR3 spans 15 amino acids. Trimming shortened V by 0 bases and J by 1 base, and 10 bases separated the two germline ends. CDR1 is SGDLS, CDR2 YYNGEE, per germline. CDR3 loop: CASSVAGRGQETQYF. The CDR3 coding sequence is TGTGCCAGCAGCGTAGCTGGGCGGGGCCAAGAGACCCAGTACTTC.

This chain uses TRBV10-3 with TRBJ2-3, with 11 bases matching TRBD2. The CDR3 length is 15 residues. Unmatched junction bases numbered 7, after V lost 7 bases and J lost 4 bases. Germline values: CDR1 ENHRY, CDR2 SYGVKD. The chain's CDR3 is CAITNSGGAADTQYF. In DNA form, the CDR3 reads TGTGCCATCACAAATAGCGGGGGGGCCGCAGATACGCAGTATTTT.

The rearrangement joins TRBV27 to TRBJ2-4; 7 positions match TRBD1. The trim removed 2 bases at V and 7 bases at J, leaving 2 bases unmatched. Germline CDR1 reads MNHEY; CDR2 reads SMNVEV (reference sequence). The CDR3 length is 13 residues. The CDR3: CASSLTRGNIQYF. The DNA of the CDR3 is TGTGCCAGCAGTTTAACCAGGGGGAACATTCAGTACTTC.

V and J are TRBV29-1 and TRBJ2-3, with D maybe TRBD2 (5 bases). Between the trimmed V and J ends, which lost 5 bases and 2 bases, there was a span of 17 bases. The CDR3 length is 15 residues. Per germline, CDR1 SQVTM and CDR2 ANQGSEA. CDR3 amino acids: CSVPGEGRHTDTQYF. CDR3 in DNA: TGCAGCGTTCCCGGAGAGGGCAGACACACAGATACGCAGTATTTT.

The chain employs TRBV6-4 and TRBJ2-2; TRBD2 aligns across 9 bases. This CDR3 region has 17 residues. The J segment lost 2 bases and the V segment lost 7 bases, leaving 11 bases of the junction unmatched. CDR1 MRHNA and CDR2 SNTAGT come from the germline V gene. In nucleotides, the CDR3 is TGTGCCAGCATCCCCGGGACTAGCCGAAATAACACCGGGGAGCTGTTTTTT. Encoded protein: CASIPGTSRNNTGELFF.

V is TRBV6-5 and J is TRBJ1-2, with D perhaps matching TRBD1 (5 bases). The V end lost 2 bases, the J end lost 8 bases, and 18 bases lay between the germline ends. The V gene's germline CDR1 is MNHEY and CDR2 SVGAGI. The CDR3 sequence is 15 residues long. In DNA, the CDR3 is TGTGCCAGCAGTTACAAAGATGGAGGGGTTTACGGCTACACCTTC. As protein: CASSYKDGGVYGYTF.

With regard to this clone: A read error may produce the germline difference seen at one junction end. The rearrangement uses TRBV7-7 and TRBJ1-4; no clear D. The CDR3 is 18 residues long. CDR1 is SSHAT, CDR2 FNYEAQ, per germline (reference sequence). The DNA of the CDR3 is TGTGCTAGCAGCTGCCCGGGAGCTAGTCCGGCAACTAATGAAAAACTGTTTTTT. Translated, it gives CASSCPGASPATNEKLFF.

The rearrangement links TRBV4-1 to TRBJ1-5; D remains unclear. This CDR3 has 14 residues. The V end was cut by 3 bases, the J end by 0 bases, with 6 bases between. Germline CDR1 reads MGHRA; CDR2 reads YSYEKL. This CDR3 reads CASSHPSSNQPQHF. The CDR3 region has the DNA TGCGCCAGCAGCCATCCAAGTAGCAATCAGCCCCAGCATTTT.

This clone was found once. The chain joins TRBV28 to TRBJ2-7; 8 bases match TRBD1. Per the germline V gene, CDR1 is MDHEN and CDR2 is SYDVKM. Trimming at V came to 4 bases and at J to 2 bases, leaving 10 bases not matched to a gene. The CDR3 runs 16 residues. Here the CDR3 reads CASSWTPGQVTYEQYF. The CDR3 nucleotides read TGTGCCAGCAGTTGGACTCCGGGACAGGTGACCTACGAGCAGTACTTC.

This chain links TRBV7-9 with TRBJ2-1; tentative D call: TRBD2 (6 bases). Trimming cost V 7 bases and J 1 base, with 17 bases left between them. The CDR3 totals 16 residues. Germline V gives CDR1 SEHNR, CDR2 FQNEAQ (reference sequence). CDR3 region: CASTSTEGESYNEQFF. The CDR3 DNA reads TGTGCCAGCACTTCCACGGAGGGAGAGTCCTACAATGAGCAGTTCTTC.

The J gene is TRBJ2-1, the V gene TRBV7-2; D possibly matches TRBD1 or TRBD2 (5 bases each). V was pared by 4 bases and J by 1 base, with 11 bases between. Germline lookup yields CDR1 SGHTA and CDR2 FQGNSA. CDR3 length: 15 residues. CDR3 loop: CASSWTGGSYNEQFF. Here the CDR3 DNA reads TGTGCCAGCAGCTGGACTGGGGGATCCTACAATGAGCAGTTCTTC. The full variable domain, rest sourced from reference TRBV7-2 and TRBJ2-1, is GAGVSQSPSNKVTEKGKDVELRCDPISGHTALYWYRQSLGQGLEFLIYFQGNSAPDKSGLPSDRFSAERTGGSVSTLTIQRTQQEDSAVYLCASSWTGGSYNEQFFGPGTRLTVL.

The J gene is TRBJ2-2, the V gene TRBV6-1; tentative D call: TRBD1 (5 bases). CDR1 and CDR2 from the germline V gene are MNHNS and SASEGT. This CDR3 is 13 amino acids long. V was cut by 6 bases and J by 1 base, with 6 bases left in between. Written as DNA, the CDR3 is TGTGCCAGCAGAGGGGAGAACACCGGGGAGCTGTTTTTT. This codes for CASRGENTGELFF.